This TCR beta chain originates from a study of cytomegalovirus exposure and HLA in healthy donors. V was pared by 3 bases and J by 2 bases, with 8 bases of the junction left unmatched. Germline values: CDR1 KGHSH, CDR2 LQKENI. This CDR3 comprises 16 residues. This clone was counted only a few times. Antigen specificity is unknown. Amplification used 60 Vbeta primers and 13 Jbeta primers. This table comes from immunoSEQ multiplex PCR, and its TCRdb copy is limited to in-frame clones, with some not included. There are about 120,000 clones in the sample; about 80% occur only once, and about 3% lies in the top ten. Study observations and caveats: When the data were analyzed later, several of the most significant clusters appeared to be linked to common viral pathogens. A previous analysis found most TCR beta V segments productive roughly 87% or roughly 30% of the time. Per a later analysis, 18,000 or so TCR beta sequences showed association with HLA alleles at 0.05 false discovery rate.

What was sequenced was PBMCs. This receptor was taken from a woman aged 40 to 50 in good health and CMV-seropositive. The rearrangement uses TRBV18 and TRBJ2-3, with TRBD1 identical over 7 bases. CDR3 loop: CASSPGTAPITDTQYF. The CDR3 DNA is TGTGCCAGCTCACCCGGGACAGCTCCGATCACAGATACGCAGTATTTT.